This TCR beta chain comes out of a study of neurological immune-mediated disorders. Study observations and caveats: Private repertoires in all groups were suggested by the absence of shared CDR3 amino acid sequences among expanded clones across subjects.

In germline, CDR1 is DFQATT, CDR2 SNEGSKA (reference sequence). The ends lost 6 bases at V and 1 base at J; junction bases unmatched: 10. The CDR3 loop spans 15 amino acids. Unsorted libraries were prepared from 2 million PBMCs that had been stored at -80 C. This clonotype has at least ten counts. What it binds is not known. MiXCR was run by TCRdb on the 5' RACE reads, yielding one entry per CDR3 protein. Of 65,000 to 95,000 distinct CDR3 sequences in the sample, around 4.6% are singletons; the top ten hold less than 2.5%. This receptor was obtained from a woman aged 25 to 39 with multiple sclerosis. This rearrangement joins TRBV20-1 to TRBJ1-1; TRBD1 matches at 8 bases. Material: PBMCs. CDR3 bases: TGCAGTGCCCCTTCCCCGACAGGGGAGAACACTGAAGCTTTCTTT. Translating it yields CSAPSPTGENTEAFF.